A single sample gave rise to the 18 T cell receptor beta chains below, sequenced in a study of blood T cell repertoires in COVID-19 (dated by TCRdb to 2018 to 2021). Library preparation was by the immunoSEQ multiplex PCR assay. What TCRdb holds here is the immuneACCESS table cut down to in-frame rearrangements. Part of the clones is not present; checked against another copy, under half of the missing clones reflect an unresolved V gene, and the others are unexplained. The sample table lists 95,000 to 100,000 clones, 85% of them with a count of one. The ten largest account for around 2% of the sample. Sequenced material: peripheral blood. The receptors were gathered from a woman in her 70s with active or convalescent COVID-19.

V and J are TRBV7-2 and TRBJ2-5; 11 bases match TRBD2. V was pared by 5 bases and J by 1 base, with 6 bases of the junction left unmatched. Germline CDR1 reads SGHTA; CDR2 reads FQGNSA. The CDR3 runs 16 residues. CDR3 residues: CASSPTGTSGQETQYF. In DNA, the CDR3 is TGTGCCAGCAGCCCGACCGGGACTAGCGGCCAAGAGACCCAGTACTTC.

Written as DNA, the CDR3 is TGTGCCAGCAGCCAAGGGACAGGGGGCTATGGCTACACCTTC. It specifies CASSQGTGGYGYTF. V is TRBV27 and J is TRBJ1-2; 11 bases map to TRBD1. The CDR3 is made up of 14 amino acids. The germline CDR1 and CDR2 sequences are MNHEY and SMNVEV (reference sequence). Unmatched junction bases numbered 4, after V lost 6 bases and J lost 4 bases.

Written as DNA, the CDR3 is TGCGCCAGCAGCTTGAGCGGGACCTCCTACAATGAGCAGTTCTTC. Protein sequence: CASSLSGTSYNEQFF. This rearrangement joins TRBV5-1 to TRBJ2-1; 7 positions agree with TRBD2. The CDR3 covers 15 residues. Germline loops: CDR1 SGHRS, CDR2 YFSETQ. V dropped 1 base and J dropped 0; count of bases not matched to a gene: 1.

CDR3 DNA: TGTGCCAGCGGGGTACGCGGGAGGGGGGAGCAGTTCTTC. Its protein is CASGVRGRGEQFF. V gene TRBV2 combines with J gene TRBJ2-1; 9 positions match TRBD2. The germline V gene encodes CDR1 SNHLY and CDR2 FYNNEI. With V trimmed by 8 bases and J by 10 bases, 9 bases remained unmatched. The CDR3 loop spans 13 amino acids. Looking up the rest from reference TRBV2 and TRBJ2-1 gives the full variable domain: EPEVTQTPSHQVTQMGQEVILRCVPISNHLYFYWYRQILGQKVEFLVSFYNNEISEKSEIFDDQFSVERPDGSNFTLKIRSTKLEDSAMYFCASGVRGRGEQFFGPGTRLTVL.

CDR3 nucleotide sequence: TGTGCCTGGAGTAGGAACAGGGGGACTGAAGCTTTCTTT. Encoded protein: CAWSRNRGTEAFF. This chain links TRBV30 with TRBJ1-1; 8 bases match TRBD1. There are 13 residues in the CDR3. The V segment lost 2 bases and the J segment 5 bases; nucleotides outside the gene matches: 4. CDR1 is GTSNPN, CDR2 SVGIG, per germline (reference sequence).

CDR3 DNA sequence: TGTGCCAGCAGCCAAGGAGTAGCGGGAGAAAAATTCAGCAATGAGCAGTTCTTC. It is translated as CASSQGVAGEKFSNEQFF. This chain links TRBV3-1 (or the pseudogene TRBV3-2) with TRBJ2-1, with TRBD2 matching 9 bases. J gave up 6 bases and V 1 base, and 13 bases lay outside the gene matches. From germline, CDR1 is LGHDT and CDR2 YNNKEL (reference sequence). The CDR3 sequence is 18 residues long.

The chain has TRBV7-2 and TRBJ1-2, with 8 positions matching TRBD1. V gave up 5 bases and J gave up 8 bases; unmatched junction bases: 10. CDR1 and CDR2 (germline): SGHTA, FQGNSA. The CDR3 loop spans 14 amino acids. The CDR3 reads CASSTGQGLYGYTF. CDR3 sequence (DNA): TGTGCCAGCAGCACCGGACAGGGTCTTTACGGCTACACCTTC.

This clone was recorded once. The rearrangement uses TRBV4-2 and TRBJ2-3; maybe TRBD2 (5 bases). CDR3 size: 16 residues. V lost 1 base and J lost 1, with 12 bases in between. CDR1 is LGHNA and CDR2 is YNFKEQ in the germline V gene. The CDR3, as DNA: TGTGCCAGCAGCCAAGCGGGATCGGGTGGCACAGATACGCAGTATTTT. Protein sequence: CASSQAGSGGTDTQYF.

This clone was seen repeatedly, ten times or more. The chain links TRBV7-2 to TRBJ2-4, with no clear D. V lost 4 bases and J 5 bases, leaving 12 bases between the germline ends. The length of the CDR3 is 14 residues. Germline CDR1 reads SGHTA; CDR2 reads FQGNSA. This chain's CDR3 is CASSSRLEQNIQYF. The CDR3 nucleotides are TGTGCCAGCAGCTCCCGGTTGGAGCAAAACATTCAGTACTTC.

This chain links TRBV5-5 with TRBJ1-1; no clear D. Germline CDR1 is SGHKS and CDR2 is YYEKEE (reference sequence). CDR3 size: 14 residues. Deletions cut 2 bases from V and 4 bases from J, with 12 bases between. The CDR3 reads CASSFNIGFTEAFF. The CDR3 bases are TGTGCCAGCAGCTTCAACATCGGGTTCACTGAAGCTTTCTTT.

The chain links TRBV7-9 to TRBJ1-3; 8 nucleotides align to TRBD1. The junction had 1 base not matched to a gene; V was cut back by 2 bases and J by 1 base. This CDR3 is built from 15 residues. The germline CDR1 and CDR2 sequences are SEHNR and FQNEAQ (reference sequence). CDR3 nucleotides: TGTGCCAGCAGCTTAACAGGGGGATCTGGAAACACCATATATTTT. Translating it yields CASSLTGGSGNTIYF.

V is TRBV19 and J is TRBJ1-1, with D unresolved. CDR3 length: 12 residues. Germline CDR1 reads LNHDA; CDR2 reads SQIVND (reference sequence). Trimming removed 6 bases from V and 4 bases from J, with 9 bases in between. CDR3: CASRAGVTEAFF. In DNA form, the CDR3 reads TGTGCCAGTAGAGCCGGGGTCACTGAAGCTTTCTTT.

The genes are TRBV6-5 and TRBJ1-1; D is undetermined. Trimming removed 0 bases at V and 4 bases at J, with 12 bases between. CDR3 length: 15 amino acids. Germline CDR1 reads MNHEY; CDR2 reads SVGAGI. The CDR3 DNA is TGTGCCAGCAGTTACTCGGCCAGGTCAAGCACTGAAGCTTTCTTT. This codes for CASSYSARSSTEAFF.

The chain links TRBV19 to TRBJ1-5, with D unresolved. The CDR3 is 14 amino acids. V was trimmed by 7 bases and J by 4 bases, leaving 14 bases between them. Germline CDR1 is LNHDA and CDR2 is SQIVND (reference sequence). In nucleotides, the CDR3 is TGTGCCAGTACCCTAAGGTGGGCAAATCAGCCCCAGCATTTT. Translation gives CASTLRWANQPQHF.

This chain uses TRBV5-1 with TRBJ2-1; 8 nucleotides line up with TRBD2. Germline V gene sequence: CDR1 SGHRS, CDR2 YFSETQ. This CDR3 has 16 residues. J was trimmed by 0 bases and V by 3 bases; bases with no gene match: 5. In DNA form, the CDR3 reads TGCGCCAGCAGCTACAGTAGCGGGAACTCCTACAATGAGCAGTTCTTC. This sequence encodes CASSYSSGNSYNEQFF.

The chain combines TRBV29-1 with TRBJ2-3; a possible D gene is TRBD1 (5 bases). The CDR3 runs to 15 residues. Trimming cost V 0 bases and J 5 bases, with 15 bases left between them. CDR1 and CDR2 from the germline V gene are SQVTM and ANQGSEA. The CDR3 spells CSVEDWRQGGDTQYF. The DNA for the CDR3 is TGCAGCGTTGAAGATTGGCGCCAGGGTGGAGATACGCAGTATTTT.

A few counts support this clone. CDR3 amino acids: CASSLFQGSTEAFF. CDR3 DNA sequence: TGTGCCAGCAGCTTATTCCAGGGGAGCACTGAAGCTTTCTTT. The chain carries TRBV7-8 and TRBJ1-1, with D tentatively TRBD1 (6 bases). V dropped 2 bases and J dropped 4 bases, with 11 bases sitting between them. Germline V gives CDR1 SGHVS, CDR2 FQNEAQ. The CDR3 runs 14 residues.

Here the CDR3 DNA reads TGTGCCAGCAGTCCCCAGGGGGGCTACACCTTC. This codes for CASSPQGGYTF. This chain uses TRBV28 with TRBJ1-2, with D possibly matching TRBD1 (6 bases). Germline lookup yields CDR1 MDHEN and CDR2 SYDVKM. The CDR3 consists of 11 residues. Trimming removed 5 bases at V and 8 bases at J, with 9 bases between.